This TCR beta chain was captured by sequencing in a study of T cells after somatic rescue of genetic block. Trimming shortened V by 3 bases and J by 0 bases, and 18 bases separated the two germline ends. There are 17 residues in the CDR3. Germline-derived CDR1 and CDR2 are MGHDK and SYGVNS. The data were produced by immunoSEQ multiplex PCR, yet TCRdb's version contains in-frame clones alone and is incomplete. This sample carries roughly 110,000 clones, approximately 90% of them seen once, and the ten largest clones take 1.4%. Sequenced input: peripheral blood mononuclear cells (PBMCs). This sequence originates from a woman younger than 30. V gene TRBV25-1 combines with J gene TRBJ2-7; D is possibly TRBD2 (5 bases). The CDR3 DNA reads TGTGCCAGCAGTGATAGTCGACGGGGATTTAGCTCCTACGAGCAGTACTTC. Translated: CASSDSRRGFSSYEQYF.